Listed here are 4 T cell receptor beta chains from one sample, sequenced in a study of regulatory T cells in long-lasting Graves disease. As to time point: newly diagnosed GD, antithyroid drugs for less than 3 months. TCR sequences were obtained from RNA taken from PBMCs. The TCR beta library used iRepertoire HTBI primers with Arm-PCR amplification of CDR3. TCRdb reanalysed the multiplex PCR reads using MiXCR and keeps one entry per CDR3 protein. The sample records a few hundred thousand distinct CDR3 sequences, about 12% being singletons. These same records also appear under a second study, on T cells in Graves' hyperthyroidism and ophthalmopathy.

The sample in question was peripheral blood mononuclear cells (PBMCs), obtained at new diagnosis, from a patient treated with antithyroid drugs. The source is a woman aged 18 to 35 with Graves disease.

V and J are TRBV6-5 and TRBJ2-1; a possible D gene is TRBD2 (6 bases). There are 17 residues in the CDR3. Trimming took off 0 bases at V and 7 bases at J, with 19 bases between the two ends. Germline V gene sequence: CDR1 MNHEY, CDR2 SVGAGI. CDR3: CASSYSTFGTLGNEQFF. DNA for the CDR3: TGTGCCAGCAGTTACTCGACATTTGGGACTTTGGGGAATGAGCAGTTCTTC.

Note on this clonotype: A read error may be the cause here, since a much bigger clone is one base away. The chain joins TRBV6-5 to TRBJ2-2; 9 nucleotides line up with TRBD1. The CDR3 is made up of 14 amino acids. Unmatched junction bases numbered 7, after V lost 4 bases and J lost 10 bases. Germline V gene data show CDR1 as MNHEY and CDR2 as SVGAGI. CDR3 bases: TGTGCCAGCAGTTGGGGACAGGGTAGTAAGGAGCTGTTTTTT. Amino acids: CASSWGQGSKELFF.

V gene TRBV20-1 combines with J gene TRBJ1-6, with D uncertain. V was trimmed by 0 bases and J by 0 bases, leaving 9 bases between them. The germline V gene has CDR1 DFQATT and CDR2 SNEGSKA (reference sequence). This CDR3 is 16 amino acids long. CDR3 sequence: CSAREIESSYNSPLHF. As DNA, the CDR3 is TGCAGTGCTAGAGAGATAGAGAGCTCCTATAATTCACCCCTCCACTTT.

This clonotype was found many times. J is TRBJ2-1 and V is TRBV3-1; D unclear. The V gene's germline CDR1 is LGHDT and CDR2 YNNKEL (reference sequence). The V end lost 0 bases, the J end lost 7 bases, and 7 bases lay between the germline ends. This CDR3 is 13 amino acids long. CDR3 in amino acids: CASSQEVRNEQFF. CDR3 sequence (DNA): TGTGCCAGCAGCCAAGAGGTGAGGAATGAGCAGTTCTTC.